This entry describes one T cell receptor (beta chain). This entry comes from a study of cytomegalovirus exposure and HLA in healthy donors. Primers included in the PCR were 60 Vbeta and 13 Jbeta primers. This table comes from immunoSEQ multiplex PCR, and its TCRdb copy is limited to in-frame clones, with some not included. This repertoire includes some 110,000 clones. This sequence originates from a young man in good health and CMV-seronegative. The sequencing sample was made of PBMCs.

This CDR3 is CASSPETGTGNTIYF. The CDR3 coding sequence is TGTGCCAGCAGCCCCGAAACAGGGACTGGAAACACCATATATTTT. The V call is TRBV6-5, the J call TRBJ1-3; tentative D call: TRBD1 (6 bases). The ends were cut back, 6 bases at V and 2 bases at J, with 14 bases in the middle. The CDR3 contains 15 residues. Germline CDR1 reads MNHEY; CDR2 reads SVGAGI.